The following is a T cell receptor (beta chain) sequence with its context. The V gene end was trimmed by 3 bases and the J gene end by 6 bases; junction bases not matched to a gene: 7. From germline, CDR1 is KGHDR and CDR2 SFDVKD. The CDR3 sequence is 16 residues long. The data stem from a study of blood T cell repertoires in COVID-19. Study overall: Acute and convalescent COVID-19 specimens originated in the United States, Italy and Spain. Nucleic acid was either cDNA or gDNA, and it came from T cells, B-cell-depleted T cells, or PBMCs.

Data came from immunoSEQ multiplex PCR; TCRdb stores just in-frame clones and leaves some out. In the table there are over 150,000 clones, 80% to 85% of which are singletons. The V and J genes are TRBV24-1 and TRBJ2-1, with 10 bases that match TRBD1. This receptor was obtained from a woman aged 40 to 50 with COVID-19, enrolled during active disease. The sequenced sample consisted of peripheral blood. The CDR3 loop is CATSDAGQGGRNEQFF. In DNA form, the CDR3 reads TGTGCCACCAGTGATGCCGGACAGGGGGGTCGCAATGAGCAGTTCTTC.